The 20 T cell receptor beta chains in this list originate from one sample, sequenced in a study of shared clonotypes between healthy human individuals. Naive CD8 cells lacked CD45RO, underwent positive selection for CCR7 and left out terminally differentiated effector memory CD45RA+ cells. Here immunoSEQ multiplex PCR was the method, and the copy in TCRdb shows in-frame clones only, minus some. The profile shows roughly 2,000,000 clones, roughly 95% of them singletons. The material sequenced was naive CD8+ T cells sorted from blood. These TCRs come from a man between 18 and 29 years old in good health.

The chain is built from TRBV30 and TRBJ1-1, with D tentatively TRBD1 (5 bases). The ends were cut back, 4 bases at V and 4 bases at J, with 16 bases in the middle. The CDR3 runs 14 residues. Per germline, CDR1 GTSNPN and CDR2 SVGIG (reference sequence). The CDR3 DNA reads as TGTGCCTGGACATCATTTGGGGGAAGCACTGAAGCTTTCTTT. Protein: CAWTSFGGSTEAFF.

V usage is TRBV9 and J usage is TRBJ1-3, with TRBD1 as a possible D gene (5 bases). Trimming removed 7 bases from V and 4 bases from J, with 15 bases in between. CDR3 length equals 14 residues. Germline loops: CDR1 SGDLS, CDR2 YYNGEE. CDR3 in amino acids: CASRGEGSGNTIYF. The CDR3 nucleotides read TGTGCCAGCCGGGGGGAAGGGTCGGGAAACACCATATATTTT.

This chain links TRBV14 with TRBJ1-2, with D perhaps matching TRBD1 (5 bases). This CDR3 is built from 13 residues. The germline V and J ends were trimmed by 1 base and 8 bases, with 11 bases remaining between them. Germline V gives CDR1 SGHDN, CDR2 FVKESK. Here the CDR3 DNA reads TGTGCCAGCAGCCAAGTTCTCAGGGACGGCTACACCTTC. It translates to CASSQVLRDGYTF.

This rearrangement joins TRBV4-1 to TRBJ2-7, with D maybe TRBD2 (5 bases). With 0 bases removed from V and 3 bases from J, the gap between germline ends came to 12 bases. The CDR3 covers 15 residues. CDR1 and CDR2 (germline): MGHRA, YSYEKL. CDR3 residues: CASSQDPGSGYEQYF. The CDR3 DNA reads TGCGCCAGCAGCCAAGACCCGGGCAGCGGCTACGAGCAGTACTTC.

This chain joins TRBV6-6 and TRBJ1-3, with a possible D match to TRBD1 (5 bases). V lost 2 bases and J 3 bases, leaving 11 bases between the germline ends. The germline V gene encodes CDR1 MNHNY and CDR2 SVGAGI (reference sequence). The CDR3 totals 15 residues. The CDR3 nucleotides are TGTGCCAGCAGTTACCCCCAGGGTAGTGGAAACACCATATATTTT. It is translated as CASSYPQGSGNTIYF.

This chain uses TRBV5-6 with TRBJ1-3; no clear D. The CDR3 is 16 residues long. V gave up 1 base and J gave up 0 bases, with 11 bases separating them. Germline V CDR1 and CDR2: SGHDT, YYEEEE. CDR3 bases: TGTGCCAGCAGCTTGCCCGACCGGCTCTCTGGAAACACCATATATTTT. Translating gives CASSLPDRLSGNTIYF.

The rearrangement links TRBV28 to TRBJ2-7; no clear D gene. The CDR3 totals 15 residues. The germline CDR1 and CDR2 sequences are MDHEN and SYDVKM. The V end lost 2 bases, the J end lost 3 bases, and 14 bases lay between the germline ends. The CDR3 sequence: CASSLLEEPNYEQYF. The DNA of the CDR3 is TGTGCCAGCAGTTTACTCGAGGAGCCTAACTACGAGCAGTACTTC.

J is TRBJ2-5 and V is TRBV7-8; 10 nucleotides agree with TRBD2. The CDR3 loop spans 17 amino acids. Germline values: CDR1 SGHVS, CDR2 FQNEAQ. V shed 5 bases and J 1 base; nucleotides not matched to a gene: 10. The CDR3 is CASSPGVAGGIQETQYF. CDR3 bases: TGTGCCAGCAGCCCAGGGGTAGCGGGGGGCATCCAAGAGACCCAGTACTTC.

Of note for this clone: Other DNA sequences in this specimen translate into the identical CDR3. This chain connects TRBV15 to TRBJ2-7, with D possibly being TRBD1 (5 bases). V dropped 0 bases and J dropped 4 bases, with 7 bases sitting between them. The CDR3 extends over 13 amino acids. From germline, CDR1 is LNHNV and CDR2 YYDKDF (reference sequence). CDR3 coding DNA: TGTGCCACCAGCAGAGATAGGGGATACGAGCAGTACTTC. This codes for CATSRDRGYEQYF.

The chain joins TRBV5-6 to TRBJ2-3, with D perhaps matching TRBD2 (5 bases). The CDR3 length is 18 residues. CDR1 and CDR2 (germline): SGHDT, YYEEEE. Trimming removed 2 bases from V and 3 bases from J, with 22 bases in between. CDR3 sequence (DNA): TGTGCCAGCAGCTTTTTGACCGCCCTGGGGAGTCTAACAGATACGCAGTATTTT. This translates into CASSFLTALGSLTDTQYF.

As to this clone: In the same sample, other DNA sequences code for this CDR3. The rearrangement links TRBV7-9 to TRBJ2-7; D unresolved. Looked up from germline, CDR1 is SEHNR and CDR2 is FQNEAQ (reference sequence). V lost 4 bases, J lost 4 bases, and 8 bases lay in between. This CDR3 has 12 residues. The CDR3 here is CASSSRLYEQYF. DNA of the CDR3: TGTGCCAGCAGCTCAAGACTTTACGAGCAGTACTTC.

CDR3 in DNA: TGTGCCAGCAGTGACTTCACAGTAGAAGAGACCCAGTACTTC. Translating gives CASSDFTVEETQYF. V and J are TRBV2 and TRBJ2-5; D not certain. This CDR3 is 14 amino acids long. From germline, CDR1 is SNHLY and CDR2 FYNNEI. Trimming removed 3 bases from V and 3 bases from J, with 11 bases in between.

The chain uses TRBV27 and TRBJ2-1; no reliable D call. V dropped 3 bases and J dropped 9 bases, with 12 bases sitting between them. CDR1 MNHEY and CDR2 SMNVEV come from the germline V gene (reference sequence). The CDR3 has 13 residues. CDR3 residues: CASSLEGLGEQFF. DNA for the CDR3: TGTGCCAGCAGTTTGGAAGGGCTCGGTGAGCAGTTCTTC.

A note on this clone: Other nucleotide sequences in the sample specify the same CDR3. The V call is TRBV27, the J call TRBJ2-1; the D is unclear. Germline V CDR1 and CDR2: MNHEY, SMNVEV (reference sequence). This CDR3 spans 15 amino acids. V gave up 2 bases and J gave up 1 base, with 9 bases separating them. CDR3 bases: TGTGCCAGCAGTTTACGGGCGCCTTCCTACAATGAGCAGTTCTTC. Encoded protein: CASSLRAPSYNEQFF.

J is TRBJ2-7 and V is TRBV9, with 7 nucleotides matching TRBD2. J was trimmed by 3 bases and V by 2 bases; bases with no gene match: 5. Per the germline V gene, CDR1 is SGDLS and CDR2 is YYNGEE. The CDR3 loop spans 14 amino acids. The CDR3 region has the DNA TGTGCCAGCAGCGTTTCCCCTAGCGGCTACGAGCAGTACTTC. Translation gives CASSVSPSGYEQYF.

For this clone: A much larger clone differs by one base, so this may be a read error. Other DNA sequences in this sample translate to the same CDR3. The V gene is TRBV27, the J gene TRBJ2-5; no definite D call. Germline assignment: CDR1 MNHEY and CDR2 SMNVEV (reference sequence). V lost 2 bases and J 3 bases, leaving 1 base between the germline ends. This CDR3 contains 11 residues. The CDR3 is CASSLEETQYF. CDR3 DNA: TGTGCCAGCAGTTTAGAAGAGACCCAGTACTTC.

The DNA for the CDR3 is TGCGCCAGCAGCCAAGAGTCACCGGGACCCGCCTACGAGCAGTACTTC. Residues: CASSQESPGPAYEQYF. V usage is TRBV4-3 and J usage is TRBJ2-7; D may be TRBD1 or TRBD2 (5 bases each). Trimming took 0 bases from V and 2 from J, leaving 14 bases between them. The CDR3 spans 16 residues. Germline CDR1 LGHNA, CDR2 YSLEER.

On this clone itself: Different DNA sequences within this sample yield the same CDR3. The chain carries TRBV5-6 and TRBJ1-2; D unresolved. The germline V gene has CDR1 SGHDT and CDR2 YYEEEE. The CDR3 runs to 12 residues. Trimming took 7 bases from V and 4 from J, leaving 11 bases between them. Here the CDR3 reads CASSLESYGYTF. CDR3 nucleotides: TGTGCCAGCTCCTTGGAGAGCTATGGCTACACCTTC. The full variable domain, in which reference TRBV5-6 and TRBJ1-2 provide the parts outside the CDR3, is DAGVTQSPTHLIKTRGQQVTLRCSPKSGHDTVSWYQQALGQGPQFIFQYYEEEERQRGNFPDRFSGHQFPNYSSELNVNALLLGDSALYLCASSLESYGYTFGSGTRLTVV.

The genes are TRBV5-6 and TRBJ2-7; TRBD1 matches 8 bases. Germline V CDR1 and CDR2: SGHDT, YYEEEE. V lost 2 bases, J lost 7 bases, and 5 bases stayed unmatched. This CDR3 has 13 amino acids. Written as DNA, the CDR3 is TGTGCCAGCAGCTTTCAGGGGGCGGGGGAGCAGTACTTC. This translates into CASSFQGAGEQYF. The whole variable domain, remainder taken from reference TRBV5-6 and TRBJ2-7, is DAGVTQSPTHLIKTRGQQVTLRCSPKSGHDTVSWYQQALGQGPQFIFQYYEEEERQRGNFPDRFSGHQFPNYSSELNVNALLLGDSALYLCASSFQGAGEQYFGPGTRLTVT.

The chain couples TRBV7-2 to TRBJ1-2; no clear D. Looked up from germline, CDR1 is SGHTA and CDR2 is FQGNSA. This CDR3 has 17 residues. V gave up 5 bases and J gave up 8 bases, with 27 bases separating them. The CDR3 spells CASSLGPTDASKYGYTF. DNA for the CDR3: TGTGCCAGCAGCCTTGGACCTACCGACGCCTCTAAATACGGCTACACCTTC. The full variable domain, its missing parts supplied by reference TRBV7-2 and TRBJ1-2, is GAGVSQSPSNKVTEKGKDVELRCDPISGHTALYWYRQSLGQGLEFLIYFQGNSAPDKSGLPSDRFSAERTGGSVSTLTIQRTQQEDSAVYLCASSLGPTDASKYGYTFGSGTRLTVV.